The present TCR beta chain was sequenced within a study of T cells in Graves' hyperthyroidism and ophthalmopathy. Study results and limitations: Model output signaled ophthalmopathy a median approximately six months ahead of onset. Most expanded thyroid clonotypes above 0.001 also appeared in blood.

The TCR beta CDR3 regions underwent amplification using RNA transcripts as the source. The TCR CDR3 first-round RT-PCR relied on the HTBI primer set. A single record per CDR3 protein comes from TCRdb applying MiXCR to the multiplex PCR reads. The sample comprises nearly 250,000 distinct CDR3 sequences, about 16% of which are singletons, and 25% to 30% rests with the top ten. As to this clonotype: Its matching antigen is unknown. A much larger clone differs from this one at a single base, so this may be a read error.

Each ophthalmopathy patient scored at least 3 on the Clinical Activity Score and at least 4 on NOSPECS grade, with duration under 3 months. Fresh 10 ml peripheral blood yielded PBMCs. The V gene end was trimmed by 6 bases and the J gene end by 7 bases; junction bases not matched to a gene: 12. Germline values: CDR1 SQVTM, CDR2 ANQGSEA. The CDR3 contains 16 residues. The clonotype originates from a woman aged 18-29 years with Graves' ophthalmopathy. V and J are TRBV29-1 and TRBJ2-1; 13 nucleotides agree with TRBD2. Source material: blood. Here the CDR3 reads CSVSYPGTSGENEQFF. The CDR3 DNA reads TGCAGCGTCTCCTACCCCGGGACTAGCGGGGAGAATGAGCAGTTCTTC.